This T cell receptor beta chain was identified in a study of cytomegalovirus exposure and HLA in healthy donors (dated by TCRdb to the late 2010s). About the full investigation: In an earlier analysis of approximately 500 of the donors, 250 to 350 Gb of sequence data and 120 million or so unique TCR beta sequences from about 179 million T cells were reported. The aim of the study was to test whether cataloging public T cell receptors could identify signatures of past pathogen exposure. A later analysis re-examined previously published TCR beta repertoires from 600 to 700 donors and added high-resolution HLA genotyping to investigate patterns of TCR occurrence. Donor age, sex, ethnicity and CMV serostatus were collected together with the repertoire data. A separate validation cohort of roughly 130 different subjects was used in addition to the approximately 640-subject first cohort. On average, 235,054 unique TCR beta nucleotide sequences were sequenced per donor among fewer than 500 genotyped donors of the cohort, with approximately 18% of those sequences being non-productive. The study profiled the T cell repertoires of about 720 subjects by immunosequencing and related them to cytomegalovirus serostatus. To predict cytomegalovirus infection status, the study combined high-throughput TCR immunosequencing, statistical association of individual TCRs with disease status, and machine learning. In an earlier analysis of 587 of the donors, high-throughput TCR beta sequencing was used to judge whether each TCR beta V gene segment behaved as functional or pseudogenic. The number of donors typed differed by locus, with 629-630 for A, B, C, DRB1 and DQB1, 522 for DQA1, 600 to 610 for DPA1, and around 450 for DPB1. A few DR-DQ haplotypes were treated as single units for association and clustering because of strong linkage in the cohort. The later analysis used no new phenotypic data to find candidate immune exposures, relying instead on TCR beta sequences and their occurrence across donors. All discovery cohort repertoires had been generated using a single sequencing platform. An early release that covered roughly 600 HLA-typed donors contained around 300 gigabases of sequencing data and around 85 million unique TCR sequences. Among the roughly 400 genotyped donors, about 83% belonged to the genetic ancestry cluster associated with self-reported Caucasian donors. HLA typing covered class I and class II loci at four-digit resolution. A later genetic analysis took genome-wide SNP genotypes for about 55% of the roughly 700 donors and used that subset as a discovery cohort. The investigation overall reported the following: In a later analysis, most CMV-associated TCR beta chains were found to appear HLA-restricted, with HLA associations seemingly driven largely by CMV exposure. A later analysis found that HLA-associated TCR beta chains were more clonally expanded and had lower generation probabilities than equally common non-associated chains. A further reported finding was that TCR beta sequences accurately predicted the HLA-A and HLA-B alleles for most subjects in the first cohort. A later genetic analysis reported fewer N-insertions in productive TCRs among donors in an Asian-associated ancestry cluster than the roughly 650-donor mean. In the study, around 150 TCR beta chains were listed as associated with cytomegalovirus. A later analysis associated some 17,000 TCR beta sequences with specific HLA alleles at a false discovery rate of 0.05. An association between a missense DCLRE1C variant and V-gene and J-gene trimming of TCR beta chains was found in a later genetic analysis and replicated in an independent cohort. Correlated functional status among segregating V segments might reflect linkage disequilibrium, but an unknown experimental factor could not be ruled out. A later analysis reported that several top co-occurrence clusters appeared linked to parvovirus B19, influenza, CMV and Epstein-Barr virus. Strong co-occurrence of HLA alleles, especially DR and DQ, made assigning TCR associations to individual alleles difficult. While some public TCRs were present in many individuals, most TCR sequences turned up only very rarely across donors. CMV serostatus was the only immune exposure information available for the cohort. According to the authors, the approach could potentially be generalized to other disease states and immunological phenotypes. Because counts were too low, around 18 rarely observed V segments, including chromosome 9 orphons, were left out of the earlier analysis of over 550 of the donors. Presence/absence analyses assumed roughly uniform sequencing depth across donors, an assumption that may not hold. According to a later analysis, TCR association rates differed among HLA loci, with DRB1 alleles showing the most associated TCRs and HLA-C alleles showing the fewest. A few of the identified cytomegalovirus-associated TCR beta chains were confirmed in vitro to be specific for cytomegalovirus antigens. The classifier was reported to diagnose cytomegalovirus status with high specificity and sensitivity in both the original and validation cohorts. Some IMGT-functional V segments, including TRBV6-2 and TRBV6-3, could not be distinguished by the 87-base-pair reads and were therefore excluded. Because some donors lacked HLA typing at each locus, the association tests relied only on the typed subset. The cohort was sequenced for TCR beta chains only, and without alpha or paired-chain data the features that could be detected were limited. A group of highly shared sequence variants was considered likely to be a technical artifact of the sequencing pipeline. In an earlier analysis of about 600 of the donors, most TCR beta V segments appeared in productive rearrangements about 87% or about 30% of the time, broadly matching IMGT annotations.

In total, 630 or so healthy bone marrow donors made up the cohort. All cohort members were sampled while nominally healthy, although unrecorded immune exposures were likely present. The donor tested CMV seronegative and was one of the 352 seronegative cohort members. Every donor gave a peripheral blood sample, and the peripheral blood mononuclear cells from that sample were used for TCR beta sequencing. The Qiagen DNeasy Blood Extraction Kit was used to extract genomic DNA from the blood cell samples. Library generation was performed with the immunoSEQ multiplex PCR assay. A mixture of 60 forward primers for TCR Vbeta segments and 13 reverse primers for TCR Jbeta segments was used in the multiplex PCR. The CDR3 region of rearranged TCR beta genes was amplified from genomic DNA with a multiplex PCR assay. Amplified TCR beta libraries were sequenced as 87-base-pair reads on the Illumina HiSeq System. Per the original workflow: Across the 670 or so repertoires, a later analysis counted 80 million or so unique TCR beta chains, approximately 10 million of which were shared by at least two donors. Raw reads were error-corrected and collapsed into unique sequences by a nearest-neighbor algorithm in which closely related sequences were merged to remove PCR and sequencing errors. To assign V, D and J gene segments, CDR3 sequences were aligned to IMGT reference sequences. For a sequence to be retained, a match of at least six nucleotides was required to both a V gene segment and a J gene segment. A rearrangement was called productive if the CDR3 had no stop codons and remained in frame with V and J, and every other rearrangement was called non-productive. CDR3 was defined by IMGT convention, running from the second conserved V-encoded cysteine to the conserved J-encoded phenylalanine. The earlier analysis of some 550 of the donors excluded any sequence lacking an unambiguous match to a single V gene segment. In an earlier analysis of approximately 500 of the donors, a V segment was called functional when productive rearrangements were above 56.7%, and segregating when the standard deviation between donors exceeded 5%. A statistical classification framework was developed to diagnose cytomegalovirus status using the catalog of TCR beta chain sequences. In a later analysis, TCR nucleotide sequences were compared against IMGT/GENE-DB human TR gene sequences so that V and J genes could be assigned. The TCRdist pipeline was used in a later analysis to assign CDR3 sequences and most-parsimonious VDJ recombination scenarios. A later analysis defined each TCR beta chain by its CDR3 amino acid sequence plus V-gene family, and excluded reads lacking a unique V-gene family. To address suspected cross-contamination and a sequencing artifact, a later analysis removed 592 highly shared, low-generation-probability nucleotide sequences. In a later analysis, a clonal expansion index was calculated for each public chain from normalized within-repertoire ranks of inferred template counts. Generation probabilities in a later analysis came from a VDJ recombination model fitted to out-of-frame rearrangements, and those results were checked against IGoR. In a later analysis, hypergeometric tests were used to score TCR-TCR, TCR-HLA and TCR-CMV co-occurrence, with a repertoire-size bias correction applied to TCR pairs. In a later analysis, false discovery rates were estimated by permuting HLA or CMV assignments 20 times. In a later analysis, co-occurring TCRs were grouped with DBSCAN, and TCRdist sequence similarity was added when clustering was performed within HLA-allele-positive subsets. For co-occurrence clustering, repertoires with fewer than 30,000 or more than 120,000 public chains were excluded, along with five repertoires with anomalous nucleotide sharing. Entries here come from immuneACCESS through TCRdb and include only in-frame sequences with V and J called. Some clones fail to appear in such tables; in the studies checked, an unresolved V gene covers under half of the shortfall, and the cause of the remainder is unknown. Clone size and V and J calls were adopted from that table, with D and trimming inferred from the DNA. The sample table shows over 200,000 clones, and about 89% are seen once. Together, the top ten hold about 1% of the sample.

From V the trimming removes 4 bases and from J it removes 4 bases, while the gene matches leave 9 bases of the junction unaccounted for. The germline V gene yields SGHRS for CDR1 and YFSETQ for CDR2. The CDR3 runs 15 residues from the cysteine to the phenylalanine. Left in the record is the CDR3 DNA by itself, 45 bases read in frame from the first base. The count of this clone is one. There is no known antigen for this receptor. Base qualities are not recorded, but no much larger clone differs from it by a single base. The chain joins TRBV5-1 to TRBJ2-5; TRBD2 agrees with 8 junctional bases. The sequencing input was PBMCs. The receptor's source is a woman younger than 35 in good health and CMV-seronegative. The CDR3 in this case is CASSQGLREGETQYF. The DNA reads as follows: TGCGCCAGCAGCCAAGGACTCCGGGAGGGAGAGACCCAGTACTTC.